Listed below are T cell receptor beta chains from one sample, sequenced in a study of control samples from healthy donors and cancer patients. Measured with immunoSEQ multiplex PCR; TCRdb has only the in-frame clones, and not every one. The sample holds more than 150,000 clones, nearly 95% seen once. The sample was blood. All receptors come from a man in his fifties in good health. Both conserved end residues are part of each CDR3. The order of the fields is clone size, D gene, J gene, V gene, CDR3 DNA, CDR3 protein. A D gene is named only where the DNA matches it firmly. Clone size is shown for a subset of rows, as once, few, many or a class of expanded clone.

abundance: .
d_gene: TRBD2
j_gene: TRBJ2-7
v_gene: TRBV9
CDR3nt: TGTGCCAGTTCTAGCGGGACCTCAACGGGCGAGCAGTACTTC
CDR3aa: CASSSGTSTGEQYF

abundance: .
d_gene: .
j_gene: TRBJ2-2
v_gene: TRBV19
CDR3nt: TGTGCCAGTAGTAACAGGCAGGGCGGGGAGCTGTTTTTT
CDR3aa: CASSNRQGGELFF

abundance: once
d_gene: TRBD1
j_gene: TRBJ2-2
v_gene: TRBV2
CDR3nt: TGTGCCAGCAGCGCCGGGACAGGAGGGGCCGGGGAGCTGTTTTTT
CDR3aa: CASSAGTGGAGELFF

abundance: .
d_gene: TRBD1
j_gene: TRBJ1-2
v_gene: TRBV7-3
CDR3nt: TGTGCCAGCAGCCCCGCGGCAGGGGGAGGCTACACCTTC
CDR3aa: CASSPAAGGGYTF

abundance: .
d_gene: .
j_gene: TRBJ2-7
v_gene: TRBV10-3
CDR3nt: TGTGCCATCTCCGGGTCAAGGGATGGCGAGCAGTACTTC
CDR3aa: CAISGSRDGEQYF

abundance: .
d_gene: TRBD2
j_gene: TRBJ2-1
v_gene: TRBV7-9
CDR3nt: TGTGCCAGCAGCTCCCGGACTAGCTCAGGAGAGCAGTTCTTC
CDR3aa: CASSSRTSSGEQFF

abundance: .
d_gene: .
j_gene: TRBJ2-6
v_gene: TRBV7-2
CDR3nt: TGTGCCAGCAGCTTAGCGCGGGGGCCCTCTGGGGCCAACGTCCTGACTTTC
CDR3aa: CASSLARGPSGANVLTF

abundance: .
d_gene: .
j_gene: TRBJ1-2
v_gene: TRBV6-5
CDR3nt: TGTGCCAGCAGTTCTCAGGCGGGGAGCTATGGCTACACCTTC
CDR3aa: CASSSQAGSYGYTF

abundance: .
d_gene: .
j_gene: TRBJ1-4
v_gene: TRBV9
CDR3nt: TGTGCCAGCAGAAGGGACGCAGCTAATGAAAAACTGTTTTTT
CDR3aa: CASRRDAANEKLFF

abundance: .
d_gene: TRBD2
j_gene: TRBJ2-1
v_gene: TRBV2
CDR3nt: TGTGCCAGCAGTGAAGGGCGACTAGCGGGCCTTAATGAGCAGTTCTTC
CDR3aa: CASSEGRLAGLNEQFF

abundance: .
d_gene: .
j_gene: TRBJ2-4
v_gene: TRBV15
CDR3nt: TGTGCCACCAGCAGAGAAGTAGGGGAACAGGGGAGGGGAATAGCCAAAAACATTCAGTACTTC
CDR3aa: CATSREVGEQGRGIAKNIQYF

abundance: .
d_gene: TRBD2
j_gene: TRBJ2-7
v_gene: TRBV7-2
CDR3nt: TGTGCCAGCAGCATAATAGCGGGAGGGCCGAACGAGCAGTACTTC
CDR3aa: CASSIIAGGPNEQYF

abundance: .
d_gene: .
j_gene: TRBJ1-5
v_gene: TRBV19
CDR3nt: TGTGCCAGTAGTCCCCAAAACACTTACAATCAGCCCCAGCATTTT
CDR3aa: CASSPQNTYNQPQHF

abundance: once
d_gene: TRBD2
j_gene: TRBJ2-3
v_gene: TRBV10-3
CDR3nt: TGTGCCATCAGCCCGGGACTAGGGGCGGATACGCAGTATTTT
CDR3aa: CAISPGLGADTQYF

abundance: .
d_gene: .
j_gene: TRBJ2-4
v_gene: TRBV18
CDR3nt: TGTGCCAGCTCACCATCCGAGCTAGCCAAAAACATTCAGTACTTC
CDR3aa: CASSPSELAKNIQYF

abundance: .
d_gene: .
j_gene: TRBJ2-3
v_gene: TRBV5-1
CDR3nt: TGCGCCAGCAGCTTGGTCGGGAGAACAGATACGCAGTATTTT
CDR3aa: CASSLVGRTDTQYF

abundance: .
d_gene: TRBD1
j_gene: TRBJ2-1
v_gene: TRBV25-1
CDR3nt: TGTGCCAGCAGTGAAGCGAGGGGACAGGGGGCTTACAATGAGCAGTTCTTC
CDR3aa: CASSEARGQGAYNEQFF

abundance: .
d_gene: .
j_gene: TRBJ1-1
v_gene: TRBV6-5
CDR3nt: TGTGCCAGCAGTCTCCAAGGGAGGGGTGAAGCTTTCTTT
CDR3aa: CASSLQGRGEAFF

abundance: .
d_gene: TRBD1
j_gene: TRBJ1-2
v_gene: TRBV6-1
CDR3nt: TGTGCCAGCAGTGAGACAGGGGGATGGAATGGCTACACCTTC
CDR3aa: CASSETGGWNGYTF

abundance: .
d_gene: .
j_gene: TRBJ1-2
v_gene: TRBV6-1
CDR3nt: TGTGCCAGCAGTGAAATCGGGGGTGGCTACACCTTC
CDR3aa: CASSEIGGGYTF

abundance: .
d_gene: .
j_gene: TRBJ2-5
v_gene: TRBV5-4
CDR3nt: TGTGCCAGCTCAGATGCGGGCCCACAAGAGACCCAGTACTTC
CDR3aa: CASSDAGPQETQYF

abundance: .
d_gene: .
j_gene: TRBJ2-7
v_gene: TRBV27
CDR3nt: TGTGCCAGCAGTACCATATACGGGGGAAGTCACGAGCAGTACTTC
CDR3aa: CASSTIYGGSHEQYF

abundance: .
d_gene: TRBD1
j_gene: TRBJ1-2
v_gene: TRBV18
CDR3nt: TGTGCCAGCTCGGGGGACAGTGTAAGTGGCTACACCTTC
CDR3aa: CASSGDSVSGYTF

abundance: .
d_gene: .
j_gene: TRBJ2-3
v_gene: TRBV25-1
CDR3nt: TGTGCCAGCAGTGGAACAGTTAGCACAGATACGCAGTATTTT
CDR3aa: CASSGTVSTDTQYF

abundance: .
d_gene: TRBD2
j_gene: TRBJ2-1
v_gene: TRBV10-1
CDR3nt: TGCGCCAGCAGTTCGCCTAGCGGAAATTACAATGAGCAGTTCTTC
CDR3aa: CASSSPSGNYNEQFF

abundance: .
d_gene: .
j_gene: TRBJ2-1
v_gene: TRBV19
CDR3nt: TGTGCCAGTAGTATACTCTCGAGCGTTAATGAGCAGTTCTTC
CDR3aa: CASSILSSVNEQFF

abundance: .
d_gene: TRBD1
j_gene: TRBJ1-5
v_gene: TRBV6-2/TRBV6-3
CDR3nt: TGTGCCAGCAGTTCCGCACCGACACAGGGGTATAGCAATCAGCCCCAGCATTTT
CDR3aa: CASSSAPTQGYSNQPQHF

abundance: .
d_gene: .
j_gene: TRBJ2-2
v_gene: TRBV14
CDR3nt: TGTGCCAGCAGCCAAGTATCCTCCGGGGAGCTGTTTTTT
CDR3aa: CASSQVSSGELFF

abundance: .
d_gene: TRBD1
j_gene: TRBJ2-1
v_gene: TRBV7-6
CDR3nt: TGTGCCAGCAGCTTAGGGACAGGGTCCATGGAGCAGTTCTTC
CDR3aa: CASSLGTGSMEQFF

abundance: .
d_gene: .
j_gene: TRBJ2-7
v_gene: TRBV5-1
CDR3nt: TGCGCCAGCAGGTGGACTCCAACCGCCGACTACGAGCAGTACTTC
CDR3aa: CASRWTPTADYEQYF

abundance: .
d_gene: TRBD1
j_gene: TRBJ2-5
v_gene: TRBV19
CDR3nt: TGTGCCAGTAGCCCCCGGACAGGCAACCAAGAGACCCAGTACTTC
CDR3aa: CASSPRTGNQETQYF